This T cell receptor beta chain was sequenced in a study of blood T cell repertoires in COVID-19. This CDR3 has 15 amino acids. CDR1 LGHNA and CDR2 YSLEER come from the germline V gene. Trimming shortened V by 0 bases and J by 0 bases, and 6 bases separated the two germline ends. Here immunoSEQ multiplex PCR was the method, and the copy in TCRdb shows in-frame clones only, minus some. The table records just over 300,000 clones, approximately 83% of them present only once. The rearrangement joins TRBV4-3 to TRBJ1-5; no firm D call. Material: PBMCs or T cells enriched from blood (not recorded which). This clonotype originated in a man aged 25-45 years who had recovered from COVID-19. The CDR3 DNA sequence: TGCGCCAGCAGCCAAGAGTTGGCTAGCAATCAGCCCCAGCATTTT. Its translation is CASSQELASNQPQHF.